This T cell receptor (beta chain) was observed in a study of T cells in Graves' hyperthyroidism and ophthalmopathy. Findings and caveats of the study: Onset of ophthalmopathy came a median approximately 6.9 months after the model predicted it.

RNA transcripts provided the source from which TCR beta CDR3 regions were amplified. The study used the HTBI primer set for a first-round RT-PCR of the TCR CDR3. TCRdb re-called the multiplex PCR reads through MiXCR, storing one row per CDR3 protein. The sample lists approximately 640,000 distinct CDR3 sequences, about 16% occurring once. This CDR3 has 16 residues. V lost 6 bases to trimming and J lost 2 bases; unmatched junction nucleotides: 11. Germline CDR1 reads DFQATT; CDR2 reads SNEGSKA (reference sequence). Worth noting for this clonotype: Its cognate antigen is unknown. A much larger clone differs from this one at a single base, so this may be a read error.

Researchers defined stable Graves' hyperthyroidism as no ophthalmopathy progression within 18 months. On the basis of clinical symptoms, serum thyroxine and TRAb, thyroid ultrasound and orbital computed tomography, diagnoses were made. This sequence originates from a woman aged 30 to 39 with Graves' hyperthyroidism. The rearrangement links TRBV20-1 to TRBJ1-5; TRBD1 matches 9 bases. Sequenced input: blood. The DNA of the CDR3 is TGCAGTGCAGCACAGGGGGCGACGGTGGGCAATCAGCCCCAGCATTTT. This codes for CSAAQGATVGNQPQHF.